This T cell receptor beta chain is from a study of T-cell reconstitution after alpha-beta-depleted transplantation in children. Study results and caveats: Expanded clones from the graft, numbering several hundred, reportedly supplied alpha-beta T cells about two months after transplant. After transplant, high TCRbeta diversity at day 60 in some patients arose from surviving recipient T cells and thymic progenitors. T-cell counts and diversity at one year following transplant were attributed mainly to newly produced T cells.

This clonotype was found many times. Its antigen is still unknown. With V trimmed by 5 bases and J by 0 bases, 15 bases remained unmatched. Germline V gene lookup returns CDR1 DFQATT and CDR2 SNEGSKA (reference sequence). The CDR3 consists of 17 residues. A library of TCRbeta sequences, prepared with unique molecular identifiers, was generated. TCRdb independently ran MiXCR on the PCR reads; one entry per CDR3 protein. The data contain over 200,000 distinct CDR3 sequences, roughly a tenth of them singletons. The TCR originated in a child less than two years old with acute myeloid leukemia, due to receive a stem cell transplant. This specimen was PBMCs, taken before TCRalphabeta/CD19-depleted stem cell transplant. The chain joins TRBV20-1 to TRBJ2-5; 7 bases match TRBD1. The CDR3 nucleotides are TGCAGTGCTGGGGACCGGGACAGTTCGTCGTACCAAGAGACCCAGTACTTC. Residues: CSAGDRDSSSYQETQYF.